This T cell receptor (beta chain) was retrieved from a study of spatial heterogeneity in lung cancer. The study's findings and limits: Higher tumor mutation counts went along with higher counts of expanded intratumoral alpha and beta TCRs.

This clonotype has ten or more counts. Its antigen is currently unknown. The time point was: sample taken at primary tumor resection. The sequenced material consisted of unsorted whole RNA from tumor, nontumor lung or frozen PBMC. A distinct unique molecular identifier was carried by each TCR cDNA molecule. TCRdb recomputed calls from the 5' RACE reads with MiXCR, one row per CDR3 protein. The sample contains tens of thousands of distinct CDR3 sequences, around 6.6% of which appear only once. With 6 bases clipped from V and 9 bases from J, the junction kept 7 bases outside the gene matches. The CDR3 spans 14 residues. Germline V gives CDR1 SGHTA, CDR2 FQGNSA.

The starting material was lung tumor tissue, obtained at surgery. The rearrangement links TRBV7-2 to TRBJ1-6; 8 bases agree with TRBD1. This clonotype was sampled from a male donor with early-stage non-small cell lung cancer. For the CDR3, the DNA is TGTGCCAGCAGGTCGACAGGGGAGGTTTCACCCCTCCACTTT. It is translated as CASRSTGEVSPLHF.